This TCR beta chain was sequenced in a study of PD-L1 blockade in urothelial cancer. The CDR3 extends over 15 amino acids. Per germline, CDR1 LNHDA and CDR2 SQIVND (reference sequence). Trimming cost V 5 bases and J 6 bases; bases outside gene matches: 8. TCRdb's copy holds only in-frame clones and misses some; the assay was immunoSEQ multiplex PCR. The table shows 35,000 to 45,000 clones, with roughly 80% occurring only once. Sequences were derived from PBMCs, sampled around atezolizumab (anti-PD-L1) treatment. The sequence was collected from a man between 65 and 80 years old with urothelial cancer. The gene calls are TRBV19 and TRBJ2-1; 9 nucleotides match TRBD1. The DNA for the CDR3 is TGTGCCAGTAGTCTGGGACAGGGCGATTCCAATGAGCAGTTCTTC. Translation: CASSLGQGDSNEQFF.